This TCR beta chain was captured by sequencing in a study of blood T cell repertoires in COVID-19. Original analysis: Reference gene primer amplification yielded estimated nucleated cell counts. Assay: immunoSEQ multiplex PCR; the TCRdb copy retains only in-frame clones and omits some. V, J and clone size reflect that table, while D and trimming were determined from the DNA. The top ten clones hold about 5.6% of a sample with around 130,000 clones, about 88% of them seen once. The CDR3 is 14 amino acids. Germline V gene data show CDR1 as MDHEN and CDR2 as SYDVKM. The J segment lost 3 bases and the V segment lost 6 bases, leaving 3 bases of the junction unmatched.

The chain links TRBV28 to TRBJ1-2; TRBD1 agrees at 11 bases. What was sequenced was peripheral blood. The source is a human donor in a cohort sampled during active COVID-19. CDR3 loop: CASSPGQGDYGYTF. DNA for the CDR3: TGTGCCAGCAGCCCGGGACAGGGGGACTATGGCTACACCTTC.